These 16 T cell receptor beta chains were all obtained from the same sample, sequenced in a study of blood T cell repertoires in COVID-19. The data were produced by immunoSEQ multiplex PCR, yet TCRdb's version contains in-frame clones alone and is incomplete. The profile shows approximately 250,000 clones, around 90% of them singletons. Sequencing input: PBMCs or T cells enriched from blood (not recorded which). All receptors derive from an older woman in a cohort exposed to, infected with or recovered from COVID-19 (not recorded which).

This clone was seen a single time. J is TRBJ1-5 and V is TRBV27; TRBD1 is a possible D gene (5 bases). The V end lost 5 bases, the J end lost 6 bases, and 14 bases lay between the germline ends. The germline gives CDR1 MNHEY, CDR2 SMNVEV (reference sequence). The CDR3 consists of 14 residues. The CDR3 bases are TGTGCCAGCAGTCTTTGGGGGGACGCTCAGCCCCAGCATTTT. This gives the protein CASSLWGDAQPQHF.

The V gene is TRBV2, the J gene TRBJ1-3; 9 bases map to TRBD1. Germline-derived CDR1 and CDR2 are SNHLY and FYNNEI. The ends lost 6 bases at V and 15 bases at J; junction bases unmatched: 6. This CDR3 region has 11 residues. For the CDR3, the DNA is TGTGCCAGCAGCGACAGGGGGGTGAAATATTTT. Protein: CASSDRGVKYF. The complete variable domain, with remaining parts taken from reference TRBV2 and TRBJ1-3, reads EPEVTQTPSHQVTQMGQEVILRCVPISNHLYFYWYRQILGQKVEFLVSFYNNEISEKSEIFDDQFSVERPDGSNFTLKIRSTKLEDSAMYFCASSDRGVKYFGEGSWLTVV.

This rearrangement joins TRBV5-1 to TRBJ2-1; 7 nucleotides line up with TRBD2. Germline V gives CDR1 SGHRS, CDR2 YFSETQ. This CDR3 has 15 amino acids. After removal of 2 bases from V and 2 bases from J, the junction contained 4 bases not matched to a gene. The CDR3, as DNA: TGCGCCAGCAGCTTCGGCGGGGGACCCTACAATGAGCAGTTCTTC. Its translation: CASSFGGGPYNEQFF.

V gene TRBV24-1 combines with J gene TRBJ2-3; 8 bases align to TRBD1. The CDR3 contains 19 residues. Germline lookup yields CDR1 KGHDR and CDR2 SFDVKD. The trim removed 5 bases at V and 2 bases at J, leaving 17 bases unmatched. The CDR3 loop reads CATSAGTITDRGYTDTQYF. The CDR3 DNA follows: TGTGCCACCAGTGCCGGAACCATTACCGACAGGGGCTACACAGATACGCAGTATTTT.

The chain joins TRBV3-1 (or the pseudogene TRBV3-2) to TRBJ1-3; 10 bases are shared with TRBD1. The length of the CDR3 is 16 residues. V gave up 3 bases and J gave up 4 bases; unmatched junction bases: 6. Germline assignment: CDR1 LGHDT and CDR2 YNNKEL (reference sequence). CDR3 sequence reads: CASSHPGQGTGNTIYF. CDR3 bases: TGTGCCAGCAGCCATCCGGGACAGGGGACCGGAAACACCATATATTTT.

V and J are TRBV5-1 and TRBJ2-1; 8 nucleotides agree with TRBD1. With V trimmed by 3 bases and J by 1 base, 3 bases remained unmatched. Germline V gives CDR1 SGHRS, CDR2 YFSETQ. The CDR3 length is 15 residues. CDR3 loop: CASSSRQGSYNEQFF. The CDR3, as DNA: TGCGCCAGCAGCTCCAGACAGGGGTCCTACAATGAGCAGTTCTTC.

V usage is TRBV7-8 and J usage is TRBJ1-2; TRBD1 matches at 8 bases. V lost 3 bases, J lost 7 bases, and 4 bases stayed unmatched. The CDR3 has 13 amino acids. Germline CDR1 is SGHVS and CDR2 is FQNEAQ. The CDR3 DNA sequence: TGTGCCAGCAGCTTGGACAGGGAGGGTGGCTACACCTTC. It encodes CASSLDREGGYTF.

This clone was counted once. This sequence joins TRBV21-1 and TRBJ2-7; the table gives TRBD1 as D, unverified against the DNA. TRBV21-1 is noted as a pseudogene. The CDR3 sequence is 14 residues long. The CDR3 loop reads CASSKGGGTDEQYF. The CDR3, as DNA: TGTGCCAGCAGCAAAGGGGGCGGGACAGACGAGCAGTACTTC.

The CDR3 coding sequence is TGTGCCACCAGCAGAGAGTGGCTGGGCGGGGTTCGAGGAGATACGCAGTATTTT. This encodes CATSREWLGGVRGDTQYF. The chain couples TRBV15 to TRBJ2-3, with D tentatively TRBD2 (6 bases). Germline CDR1 LNHNV, CDR2 YYDKDF (reference sequence). The V end lost 0 bases, the J end lost 5 bases, and 21 bases lay between the germline ends. CDR3 length: 18 residues.

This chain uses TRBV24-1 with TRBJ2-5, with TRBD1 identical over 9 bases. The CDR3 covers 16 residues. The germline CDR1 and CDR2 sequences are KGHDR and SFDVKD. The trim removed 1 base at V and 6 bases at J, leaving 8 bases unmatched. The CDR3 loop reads CATSDLGTGPQQTQYF. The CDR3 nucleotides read TGTGCCACCAGTGATTTAGGGACAGGGCCACAACAGACCCAGTACTTC.

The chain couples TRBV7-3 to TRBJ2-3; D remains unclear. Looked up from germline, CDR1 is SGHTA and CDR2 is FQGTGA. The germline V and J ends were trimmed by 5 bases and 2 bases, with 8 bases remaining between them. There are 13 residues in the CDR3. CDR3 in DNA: TGTGCCAGCAGCCCTTACTTCACAGATACGCAGTATTTT. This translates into CASSPYFTDTQYF.

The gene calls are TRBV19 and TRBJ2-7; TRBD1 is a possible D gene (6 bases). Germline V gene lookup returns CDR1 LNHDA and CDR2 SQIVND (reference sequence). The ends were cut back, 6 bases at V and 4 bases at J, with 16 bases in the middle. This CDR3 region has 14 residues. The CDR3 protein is CASSVGQSGYEQYF. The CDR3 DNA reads TGTGCCAGTAGCGTTGGACAGTCCGGTTACGAGCAGTACTTC.

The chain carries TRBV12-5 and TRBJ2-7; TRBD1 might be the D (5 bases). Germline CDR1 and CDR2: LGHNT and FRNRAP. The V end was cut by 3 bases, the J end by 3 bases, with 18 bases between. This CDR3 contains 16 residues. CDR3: CASGFRSRVVSYEQYF. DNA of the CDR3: TGTGCTAGTGGTTTTCGGTCCAGGGTGGTTAGCTACGAGCAGTACTTC.

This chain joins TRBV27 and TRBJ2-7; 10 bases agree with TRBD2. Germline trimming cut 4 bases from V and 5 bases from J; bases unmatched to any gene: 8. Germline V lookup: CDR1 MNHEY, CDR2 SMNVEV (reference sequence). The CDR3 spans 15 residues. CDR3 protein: CASSWASGSRHEQYF. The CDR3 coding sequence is TGTGCCAGCAGTTGGGCTAGCGGGAGCCGTCACGAGCAGTACTTC.

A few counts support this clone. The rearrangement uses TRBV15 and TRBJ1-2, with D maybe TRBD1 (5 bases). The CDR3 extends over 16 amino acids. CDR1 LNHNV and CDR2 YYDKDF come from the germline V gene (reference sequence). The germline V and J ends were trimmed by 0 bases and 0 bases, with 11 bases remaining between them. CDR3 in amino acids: CATSRDTGKTNYGYTF. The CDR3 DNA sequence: TGTGCCACCAGCAGAGATACAGGCAAGACTAACTATGGCTACACCTTC.

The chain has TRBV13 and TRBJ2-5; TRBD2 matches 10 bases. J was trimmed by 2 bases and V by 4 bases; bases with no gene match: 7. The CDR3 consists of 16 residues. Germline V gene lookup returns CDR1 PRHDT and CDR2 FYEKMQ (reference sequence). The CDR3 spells CASSSTGLAAQETQYF. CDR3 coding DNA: TGTGCCAGCAGCTCAACAGGACTAGCGGCTCAAGAGACCCAGTACTTC.